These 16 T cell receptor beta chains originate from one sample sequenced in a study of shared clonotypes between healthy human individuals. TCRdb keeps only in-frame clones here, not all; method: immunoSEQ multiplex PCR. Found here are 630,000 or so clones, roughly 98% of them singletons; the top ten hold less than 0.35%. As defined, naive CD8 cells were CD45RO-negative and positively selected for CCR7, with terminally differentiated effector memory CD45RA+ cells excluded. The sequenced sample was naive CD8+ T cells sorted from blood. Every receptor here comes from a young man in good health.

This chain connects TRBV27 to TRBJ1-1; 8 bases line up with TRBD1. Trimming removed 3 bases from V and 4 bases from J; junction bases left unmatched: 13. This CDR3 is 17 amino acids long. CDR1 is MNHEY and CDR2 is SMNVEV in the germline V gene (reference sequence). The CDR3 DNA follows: TGTGCCAGCAGTTTTTTGGGACAGGAAACTTGGGGCACTGAAGCTTTCTTT. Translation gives CASSFLGQETWGTEAFF.

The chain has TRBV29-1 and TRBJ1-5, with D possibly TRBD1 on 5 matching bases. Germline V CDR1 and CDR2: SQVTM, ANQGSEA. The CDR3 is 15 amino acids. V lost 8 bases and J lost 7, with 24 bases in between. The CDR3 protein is CSISPGPSGRQPQHF. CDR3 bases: TGCAGCATTTCCCCGGGACCCTCGGGCAGGCAGCCCCAGCATTTT. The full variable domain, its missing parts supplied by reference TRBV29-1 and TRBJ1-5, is SAVISQKPSRDICQRGTSLTIQCQVDSQVTMMFWYRQQPGQSLTLIATANQGSEATYESGFVIDKFPISRPNLTFSTLTVSNMSPEDSSIYLCSISPGPSGRQPQHFGDGTRLSIL.

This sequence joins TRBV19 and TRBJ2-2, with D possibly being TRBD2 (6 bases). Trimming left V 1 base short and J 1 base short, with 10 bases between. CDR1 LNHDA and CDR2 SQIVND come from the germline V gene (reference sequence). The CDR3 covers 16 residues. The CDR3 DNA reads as TGTGCCAGTAGTATAGTTGGCGGGGAGAACACCGGGGAGCTGTTTTTT. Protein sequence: CASSIVGGENTGELFF.

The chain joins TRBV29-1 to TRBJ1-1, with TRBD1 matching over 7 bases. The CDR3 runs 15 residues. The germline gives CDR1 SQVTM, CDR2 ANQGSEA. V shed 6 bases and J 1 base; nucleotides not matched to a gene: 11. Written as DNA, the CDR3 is TGCAGCGTAGTTGGCAGGGGGTTATCGAACACTGAAGCTTTCTTT. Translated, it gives CSVVGRGLSNTEAFF.

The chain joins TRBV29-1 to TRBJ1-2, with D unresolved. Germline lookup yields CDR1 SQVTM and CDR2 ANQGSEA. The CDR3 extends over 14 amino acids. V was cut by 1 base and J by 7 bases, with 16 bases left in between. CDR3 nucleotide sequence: TGCAGCGTTGAAGTCGAGGAATTAGATCGTGGCTACACCTTC. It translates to CSVEVEELDRGYTF.

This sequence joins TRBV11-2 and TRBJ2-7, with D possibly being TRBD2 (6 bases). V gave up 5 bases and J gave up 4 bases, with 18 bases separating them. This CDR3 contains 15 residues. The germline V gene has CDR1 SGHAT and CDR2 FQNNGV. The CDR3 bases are TGTGCCAGCAGCCCCCTGCGGGGACCCCGTTACGAGCAGTACTTC. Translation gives CASSPLRGPRYEQYF. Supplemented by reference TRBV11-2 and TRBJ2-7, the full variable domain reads EAGVAQSPRYKIIEKRQSVAFWCNPISGHATLYWYQQILGQGPKLLIQFQNNGVVDDSQLPKDRFSAERLKGVDSTLKIQPAKLEDSAVYLCASSPLRGPRYEQYFGPGTRLTVT.

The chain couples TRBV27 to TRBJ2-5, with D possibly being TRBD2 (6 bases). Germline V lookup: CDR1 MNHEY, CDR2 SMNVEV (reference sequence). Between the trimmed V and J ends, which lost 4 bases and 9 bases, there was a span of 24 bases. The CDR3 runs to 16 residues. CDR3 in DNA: TGTGCCAGCAGTTCCCAGAACCGACGGGACTTCTGGTCCCAGTACTTC. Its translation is CASSSQNRRDFWSQYF.

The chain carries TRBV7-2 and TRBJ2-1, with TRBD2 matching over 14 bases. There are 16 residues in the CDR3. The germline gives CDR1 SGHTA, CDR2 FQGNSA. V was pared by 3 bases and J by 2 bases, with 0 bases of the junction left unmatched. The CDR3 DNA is TGTGCCAGCAGCTTGACTAGCGGGAGGGCCTACAATGAGCAGTTCTTC. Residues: CASSLTSGRAYNEQFF.

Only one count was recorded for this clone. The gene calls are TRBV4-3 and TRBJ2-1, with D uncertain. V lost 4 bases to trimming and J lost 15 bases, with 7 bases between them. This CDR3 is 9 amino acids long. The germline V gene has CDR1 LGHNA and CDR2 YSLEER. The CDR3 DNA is TGCGCCAGCAGCCCACCGGGGTTCTTC. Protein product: CASSPPGFF.

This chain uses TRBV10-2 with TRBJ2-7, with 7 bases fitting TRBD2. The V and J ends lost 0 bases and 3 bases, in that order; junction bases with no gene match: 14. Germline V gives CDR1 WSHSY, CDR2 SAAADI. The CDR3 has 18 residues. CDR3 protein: CASSESTPGWEGLYEQYF. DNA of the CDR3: TGCGCCAGCAGTGAGTCGACGCCGGGGTGGGAGGGCCTCTACGAGCAGTACTTC.

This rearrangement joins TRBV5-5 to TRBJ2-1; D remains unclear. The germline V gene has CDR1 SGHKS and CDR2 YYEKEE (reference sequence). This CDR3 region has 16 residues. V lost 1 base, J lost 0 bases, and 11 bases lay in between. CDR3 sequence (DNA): TGTGCCAGCAGCTTGATAGTGCTGAGCTCCTACAATGAGCAGTTCTTC. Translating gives CASSLIVLSSYNEQFF.

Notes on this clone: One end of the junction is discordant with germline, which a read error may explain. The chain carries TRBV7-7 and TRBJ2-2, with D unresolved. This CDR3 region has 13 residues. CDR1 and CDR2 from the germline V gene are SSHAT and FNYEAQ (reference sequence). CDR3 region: CASSSGRTGELFF. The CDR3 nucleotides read TGTGCTAGCAGCTCAGGACGGACCGGGGAGCTGTTTTTT. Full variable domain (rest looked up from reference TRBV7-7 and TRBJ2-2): GAGVSQSPRYKVTKRGQDVTLRCDPISSHATLYWYQQALGQGPEFLTYFNYEAQPDKSGLPSDRFSAERPEGSISTLTIQRTEQRDSAMYRCASSSGRTGELFFGEGSRLTVL.

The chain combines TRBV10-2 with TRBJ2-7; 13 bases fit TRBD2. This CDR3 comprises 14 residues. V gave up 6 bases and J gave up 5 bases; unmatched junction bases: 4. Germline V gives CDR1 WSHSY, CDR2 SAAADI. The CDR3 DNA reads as TGCGCCAGCAGCGGGACTAGCGGGATCAACGAGCAGTACTTC. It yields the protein CASSGTSGINEQYF.

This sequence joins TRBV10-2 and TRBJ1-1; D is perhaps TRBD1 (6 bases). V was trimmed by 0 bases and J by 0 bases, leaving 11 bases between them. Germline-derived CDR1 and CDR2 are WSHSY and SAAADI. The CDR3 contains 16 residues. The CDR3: CASSESSGQLNTEAFF. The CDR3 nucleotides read TGCGCCAGCAGTGAGTCGTCGGGACAACTGAACACTGAAGCTTTCTTT.

The CDR3 region has the DNA TGTGCCAGCTTAGACAGCTCGAAGTACAATCAGCCCCAGCATTTT. Translating it yields CASLDSSKYNQPQHF. The chain recombines TRBV6-1 with TRBJ1-5; D might be TRBD1 (5 bases). Trimming removed 8 bases at V and 3 bases at J, with 17 bases between. The CDR3 totals 15 residues. Germline loops: CDR1 MNHNS, CDR2 SASEGT.

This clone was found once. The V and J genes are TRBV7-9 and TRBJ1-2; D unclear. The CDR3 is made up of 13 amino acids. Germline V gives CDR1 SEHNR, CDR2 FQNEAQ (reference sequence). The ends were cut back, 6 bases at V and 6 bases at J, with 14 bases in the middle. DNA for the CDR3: TGTGCCAGCAGTCACCGGGAAGTCCATGGCTACACCTTC. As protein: CASSHREVHGYTF.